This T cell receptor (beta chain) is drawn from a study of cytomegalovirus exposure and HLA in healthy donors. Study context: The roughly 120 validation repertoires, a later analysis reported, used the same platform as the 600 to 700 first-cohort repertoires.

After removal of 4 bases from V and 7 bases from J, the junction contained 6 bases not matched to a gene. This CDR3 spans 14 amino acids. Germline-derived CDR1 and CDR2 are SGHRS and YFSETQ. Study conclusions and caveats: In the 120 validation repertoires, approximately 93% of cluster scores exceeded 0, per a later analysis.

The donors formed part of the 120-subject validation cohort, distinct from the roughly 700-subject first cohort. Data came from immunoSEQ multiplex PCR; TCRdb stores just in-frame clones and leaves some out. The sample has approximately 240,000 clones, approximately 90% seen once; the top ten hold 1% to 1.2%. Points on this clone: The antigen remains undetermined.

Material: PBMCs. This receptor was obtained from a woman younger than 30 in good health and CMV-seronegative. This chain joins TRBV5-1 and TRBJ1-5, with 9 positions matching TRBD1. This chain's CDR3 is CASSRTGANQPQHF. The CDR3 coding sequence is TGCGCCAGCAGCCGGACAGGGGCGAACCAGCCCCAGCATTTT.